Below, 28 T cell receptor beta chains from the same sample are listed, as sequenced in a study of T cells in Graves' hyperthyroidism and ophthalmopathy. TCR beta CDR3 regions were amplified from RNA. Researchers ran a first-round RT-PCR on the TCR CDR3 using the HTBI primer set. TCRdb re-derived calls from the multiplex PCR reads in MiXCR, one entry per CDR3 protein. The sample comprises approximately 360,000 distinct CDR3 sequences, 15% to 18% of which are singletons, and approximately 30% rests with the top ten. Sequences were obtained from blood. These receptors were taken from a woman aged 18-29 years with Graves' hyperthyroidism that later progressed to Graves' ophthalmopathy.

CDR3 protein: CASSAGQSGDTQYF. The CDR3 nucleotides read TGTGCCAGCAGCGCGGGACAGAGCGGAGATACGCAGTATTTT. The V and J genes are TRBV9 and TRBJ2-3; 7 bases fit TRBD1. From germline, CDR1 is SGDLS and CDR2 YYNGEE. The CDR3 contains 14 residues. After removal of 3 bases from V and 5 bases from J, the junction contained 6 bases not matched to a gene.

Many counts were recorded for this clonotype. The chain is built from TRBV2 and TRBJ2-1; 7 bases are a match to TRBD2. CDR3 length equals 14 residues. Germline assignment: CDR1 SNHLY and CDR2 FYNNEI. The ends lost 3 bases at V and 5 bases at J; junction bases unmatched: 4. The CDR3 DNA sequence: TGTGCCAGCAGTGATGGCGGGAGTAACAATGAGCAGTTCTTC. Protein sequence: CASSDGGSNNEQFF.

This clonotype has at least ten counts. The gene calls are TRBV5-8 and TRBJ2-1; D ambiguous. Germline V gene sequence: CDR1 SGHTS, CDR2 YDEGEE. The CDR3 has 14 amino acids. With 3 bases removed from V and 6 bases from J, the gap between germline ends came to 13 bases. Here the CDR3 DNA reads TGTGCCAGCAGCTCTCCAGGACGGAGCAATGAGCAGTTCTTC. Protein product: CASSSPGRSNEQFF.

This sequence joins TRBV19 and TRBJ2-2; the D gene is possibly TRBD2 (6 bases). The CDR3 sequence is 15 residues long. Germline-derived CDR1 and CDR2 are LNHDA and SQIVND (reference sequence). Trimming took off 5 bases at V and 6 bases at J, with 16 bases between the two ends. CDR3 loop: CASSVAESGAGELFF. CDR3 DNA sequence: TGTGCCAGTAGTGTTGCCGAGTCGGGGGCCGGGGAGCTGTTTTTT.

CDR3 protein: CASSFSDLQETQYF. For the CDR3, the DNA is TGCGCCAGCAGCTTCTCGGACTTACAAGAGACCCAGTACTTC. This rearrangement joins TRBV5-1 to TRBJ2-5, with a weak D call TRBD2 (5 bases). V lost 2 bases to trimming and J lost 2 bases, with 10 bases between them. The CDR3 is 14 amino acids. Germline V gene sequence: CDR1 SGHRS, CDR2 YFSETQ.

J is TRBJ2-3 and V is TRBV11-2; D gene ambiguous. V was trimmed by 1 base and J by 5 bases, leaving 16 bases between them. The CDR3 contains 16 residues. Germline CDR1 SGHAT, CDR2 FQNNGV. CDR3 amino acids: CASSLGYSPKIDTQYF. CDR3 in DNA: TGTGCCAGCAGCTTAGGATACAGCCCGAAGATAGATACGCAGTATTTT.

V and J are TRBV29-1 and TRBJ2-5; D is unresolved. Per germline, CDR1 SQVTM and CDR2 ANQGSEA. V was clipped by 3 bases and J by 5 bases, with 7 bases between them. The length of the CDR3 is 11 residues. CDR3 sequence: CSVDRLETQYF. CDR3 in DNA: TGCAGCGTTGATCGTTTGGAGACCCAGTACTTC.

CDR3 DNA: TGTGCCAGCAGCTTAGAGTTGGGCTTAGGAAATGAGCAGTTCTTC. Translating gives CASSLELGLGNEQFF. J is TRBJ2-1 and V is TRBV7-9; D not certain. The germline V gene has CDR1 SEHNR and CDR2 FQNEAQ (reference sequence). CDR3 length equals 15 residues. V lost 1 base, J lost 7 bases, and 14 bases lay in between.

This clonotype was seen only a few times. The rearrangement uses TRBV19 and TRBJ1-1; D is uncertain. The germline gives CDR1 LNHDA, CDR2 SQIVND (reference sequence). V lost 6 bases to trimming and J lost 8 bases, with 16 bases between them. The CDR3 totals 13 residues. The DNA for the CDR3 is TGTGCCAGTAGACTGACGACGTCCCTAGAAGCTTTCTTT. Its protein product is CASRLTTSLEAFF.

This clonotype was observed a handful of times. The V and J genes are TRBV27 and TRBJ2-1; possible D gene TRBD1, 5 bases. This CDR3 is built from 13 residues. Germline V lookup: CDR1 MNHEY, CDR2 SMNVEV (reference sequence). The V gene lost 3 bases and the J gene lost 3 bases, with 6 bases spanning the gap. The CDR3 reads CASSFRVYNEQFF. In nucleotides, the CDR3 is TGTGCCAGCAGTTTCAGGGTCTACAATGAGCAGTTCTTC.

This clonotype was seen repeatedly, ten times or more. The chain uses TRBV27 and TRBJ1-1, with TRBD1 matching over 7 bases. The ends lost 8 bases at V and 1 base at J; junction bases unmatched: 4. CDR3 size: 13 residues. CDR1 and CDR2 (germline): MNHEY, SMNVEV (reference sequence). DNA for the CDR3: TGTGCCAGCGGGGACAGTCAGAACACTGAAGCTTTCTTT. Translating gives CASGDSQNTEAFF.

This clonotype was seen at least ten times. The J gene is TRBJ2-7, the V gene TRBV20-1; possible D gene TRBD2, 5 bases. Germline lookup yields CDR1 DFQATT and CDR2 SNEGSKA (reference sequence). Deletions cut 6 bases from V and 4 bases from J, with 7 bases between. The CDR3 loop spans 10 amino acids. The CDR3 bases are TGCAGTGCCACGGGATACGAGCAGTACTTC. Translated: CSATGYEQYF.

This clonotype was seen many times. This chain links TRBV28 with TRBJ1-3; D unresolved. The CDR3 runs to 13 residues. The V end was cut by 1 base, the J end by 4 bases, with 5 bases between. Germline CDR1 reads MDHEN; CDR2 reads SYDVKM. CDR3 loop: CASSLSAGNTIYF. The CDR3 DNA sequence: TGTGCCAGCAGTTTATCAGCGGGAAACACCATATATTTT.

A remark on this clonotype: A much larger clone differs from this one at a single base, so this may be a read error. This chain joins TRBV7-9 and TRBJ2-7, with 7 positions matching TRBD1. Germline CDR1 is SEHNR and CDR2 is FQNEAQ (reference sequence). This CDR3 has 14 residues. The CDR3 nucleotides read TGTGCCAGCAGCTTAGGGCAGGGGGTCTACGAGCATTACTTC. This gives the protein CASSLGQGVYEHYF.

This clonotype was observed many times. The chain is built from TRBV11-3 and TRBJ2-5, with 11 bases fitting TRBD2. Germline trimming cut 5 bases from V and 2 bases from J; bases unmatched to any gene: 16. In germline, CDR1 is SGHNT, CDR2 YENEEA. The CDR3 is 19 amino acids. The CDR3: CASSASPTSGRGNQETQYF. The CDR3 nucleotides are TGTGCCAGCAGCGCCTCGCCCACTAGCGGGAGAGGGAATCAAGAGACCCAGTACTTC.

In its sample, this clonotype was seen a few times. V is TRBV4-3 and J is TRBJ2-7; D call uncertain. The CDR3 runs to 14 residues. The V end lost 4 bases, the J end lost 3 bases, and 13 bases lay between the germline ends. CDR1 and CDR2 (germline): LGHNA, YSLEER. The CDR3: CASSLQDGDYEQYF. Here the CDR3 DNA reads TGCGCCAGCAGCCTCCAGGACGGAGACTACGAGCAGTACTTC.

A remark on this clonotype: This may be a read error: a much more frequent sequence differs by one nucleotide. V usage is TRBV20-1 and J usage is TRBJ2-2; 8 bases align to TRBD2. The CDR3 runs 15 residues. J gave up 6 bases and V 0 bases, and 6 bases lay outside the gene matches. Germline V gene data show CDR1 as DFQATT and CDR2 as SNEGSKA (reference sequence). CDR3 residues: CSARDREGGAGELFF. CDR3 DNA sequence: TGCAGTGCTAGAGATCGGGAGGGCGGCGCCGGGGAGCTGTTTTTT.

The table lists this clonotype with a few counts. This may be a read error, as it is one base from a much larger clone. Because it lacks the conserved phenylalanine or tryptophan at the end, this CDR3 is likely a read error. The rearrangement uses TRBV6-1 and TRBJ2-7; D unclear. From germline, CDR1 is MNHNS and CDR2 SASEGT. The V gene lost 6 bases and the J gene lost 2 bases, with 17 bases spanning the gap. The CDR3 runs to 15 residues. The CDR3 sequence is CASRLGNLAAYEQYL. In nucleotides, the CDR3 is TGTGCCAGCAGATTGGGGAACTTAGCCGCCTACGAGCAGTACCTC.

V and J are TRBV6-1 and TRBJ1-4; D gene unclear. Trimming removed 6 bases at V and 8 bases at J, with 13 bases between. The CDR3 is 13 amino acids. Germline V gene sequence: CDR1 MNHNS, CDR2 SASEGT. The CDR3 is CASRETVREKLFF. DNA for the CDR3: TGTGCCAGCAGGGAAACCGTCAGGGAAAAACTGTTTTTT.

This clonotype was counted a few times. The junction differs from germline at one of its ends, possibly a read error. J is TRBJ2-1 and V is TRBV7-7, with 8 positions matching TRBD2. Germline V gene lookup returns CDR1 SSHAT and CDR2 FNYEAQ (reference sequence). The CDR3 sequence is 15 residues long. The CDR3 coding sequence is TGTGCTAGCAGCTTAAGAAGCGGGAGCGCCAATGAGCAGTTCTTC. It is translated as CASSLRSGSANEQFF.

This clonotype came up a few times. The chain joins TRBV7-6 to TRBJ2-7; the D is unclear. The CDR3 totals 13 residues. The V and J ends lost 2 bases and 5 bases respectively, with 10 bases between them. From germline, CDR1 is SGHVS and CDR2 FNYEAQ. In nucleotides, the CDR3 is TGTGCCAGCAGCTTAAGCCGGTGGGACGAGCAGTACTTC. This translates into CASSLSRWDEQYF.

This clonotype was seen repeatedly, ten times or more. The J gene is TRBJ2-1, the V gene TRBV7-8; 9 bases map to TRBD2. From germline, CDR1 is SGHVS and CDR2 FQNEAQ. This CDR3 spans 17 amino acids. V shed 5 bases, J shed 6 bases, and the junction held 14 bases outside the gene matches. CDR3 sequence: CASSPLFGLATRNEQFF. CDR3 nucleotide sequence: TGTGCCAGCAGCCCACTCTTCGGACTAGCGACGCGCAATGAGCAGTTCTTC.

In its sample, this clonotype was seen a few times. V gene TRBV3-1 combines with J gene TRBJ2-4; D tentatively reads TRBD1 or TRBD2 (5 bases each). CDR3 size: 15 residues. Trimming took off 4 bases at V and 8 bases at J, with 18 bases between the two ends. Germline CDR1 LGHDT, CDR2 YNNKEL (reference sequence). CDR3 in DNA: TGTGCCAGCAGCCTAAAAATGGGGTTGGGGGACATTCAGTACTTC. The encoded protein is CASSLKMGLGDIQYF.

The count of this clonotype is one. The junction shows a germline mismatch at one end, possibly a read error. This chain joins TRBV15 and TRBJ1-4; 9 bases align to TRBD1. CDR3 length equals 16 residues. Germline assignment: CDR1 LNHNV and CDR2 YYDKDF (reference sequence). Here the CDR3 reads CATSGEWDRVDEKLFF. The CDR3 DNA reads TGTGCCACCAGCGGAGAATGGGACAGGGTGGACGAAAAACTGTTTTTT.

This clonotype was seen at least ten times. The gene calls are TRBV2 and TRBJ2-1; tentatively, D is TRBD1 (5 bases). This CDR3 is 15 amino acids long. V lost 8 bases to trimming and J lost 8 bases, with 22 bases between them. Germline CDR1 reads SNHLY; CDR2 reads FYNNEI. CDR3 nucleotides: TGTGCCAGCTTTGGGGTGGCAGGCCTAGGGGATGAGCAGTTCTTC. Translated: CASFGVAGLGDEQFF.

This sequence joins TRBV14 and TRBJ1-2; D is unresolved. The CDR3 extends over 14 amino acids. With 2 bases removed from V and 0 bases from J, the gap between germline ends came to 7 bases. The germline gives CDR1 SGHDN, CDR2 FVKESK. The DNA for the CDR3 is TGTGCCAGCAGCCAATACAGCACTAACTATGGCTACACCTTC. It is translated as CASSQYSTNYGYTF.

This clonotype showed up just a few times. This sequence joins TRBV20-1 and TRBJ2-7; 9 positions match TRBD1. The junction had 11 bases not matched to a gene; V was cut back by 3 bases and J by 2 bases. This CDR3 contains 16 residues. The germline V gene encodes CDR1 DFQATT and CDR2 SNEGSKA (reference sequence). In DNA, the CDR3 is TGCAGTGCTAGTCCCTCGGACAGGGGCCACACCTACGAGCAGTACTTC. Its protein is CSASPSDRGHTYEQYF.

Points on this clonotype: A much larger clonotype is one base distant, so this may be a read error. J is TRBJ2-5 and V is TRBV11-2, with D perhaps TRBD1 (6 bases). The length of the CDR3 is 14 residues. Germline CDR1 is SGHAT and CDR2 is FQNNGV. The CDR3 DNA reads TGTGCCACCAGTCGGAGAGGGGGACAAGAGAGCCAGTACTTC. It encodes CATSRRGGQESQYF. Looking up the rest from reference TRBV11-2 and TRBJ2-5 gives the full variable domain: EAGVAQSPRYKIIEKRQSVAFWCNPISGHATLYWYQQILGQGPKLLIQFQNNGVVDDSQLPKDRFSAERLKGVDSTLKIQPAKLEDSAVYLCATSRRGGQESQYFGPGTRLLVL.